A selection of T cell receptor beta chains follows, all from one sample in a study of blood T cell repertoires in COVID-19. The protocol was immunoSEQ multiplex PCR, while the TCRdb copy is restricted to in-frame clones and leaves out a portion. The sample lists 250,000 to 350,000 clones; more than 75% were seen once. Sequencing was carried out using PBMCs or T cells enriched from blood (not recorded which). All receptors come from a man in his sixties who had recovered from COVID-19. Each CDR3 is given with its conserved first and last residue. D genes are given only for firm matches. Some rows mark clone size as missing; the rest say once, few, many or name a class of expanded clone.

TRBJ1-4 TRBD1 TRBV4-3 - CASSQDARGPSNEKLFF TGCGCCAGCAGCCAAGACGCCAGGGGGCCATCTAATGAAAAACTGTTTTTT
TRBJ1-1 - TRBV12-3/TRBV12-4 - CASSLGVVTEAFF TGTGCCAGCAGTCTCGGGGTCGTCACTGAAGCTTTCTTT
TRBJ1-2 - TRBV5-1 - CASSPDTYGYTF TGCGCCAGCAGCCCCGACACCTATGGCTACACCTTC
TRBJ2-1 TRBD1 TRBV9 - CASSVGDRDYNEQFF TGTGCCAGCAGCGTAGGGGACAGGGACTACAATGAGCAGTTCTTC
TRBJ2-1 - TRBV15 - CATSRESEGNEQFF TGTGCCACCAGCAGAGAGTCGGAGGGCAATGAGCAGTTCTTC
TRBJ2-5 - TRBV29-1 few CSAEGRQETQYF TGCAGCGCCGAAGGGAGACAAGAGACCCAGTACTTC
TRBJ2-7 TRBD2 TRBV5-4 once CASSLELAGGHDEQYF TGTGCCAGCAGCTTGGAACTAGCGGGGGGGCACGACGAGCAGTACTTC
TRBJ1-2 TRBD1 TRBV18 - CASSPSLGQVYGYTF TGTGCCAGCTCACCTTCTTTGGGACAGGTCTATGGCTACACCTTC
TRBJ2-2 - TRBV24-1 few CATSDRGFLTGELFF TGTGCCACCAGTGACAGGGGTTTCTTGACCGGGGAGCTGTTTTTT
TRBJ1-1 - TRBV18 - CASLRPGQNTEAFF TGTGCCAGCTTACGCCCGGGACAGAACACTGAAGCTTTCTTT
TRBJ2-2 TRBD1 TRBV5-1 - CASSFGTGGTGELFF TGCGCCAGCAGCTTCGGGACAGGGGGAACCGGGGAGCTGTTTTTT
TRBJ1-2 - TRBV18 few CASSPDPGSRYTF TGTGCCAGCTCACCTGATCCAGGGTCCCGATACACCTTC
TRBJ2-7 TRBD1 TRBV28 - CASISGTAPYEQYF TGTGCCAGCATATCAGGGACAGCCCCTTACGAGCAGTACTTC
TRBJ2-3 TRBD1 TRBV2 - CASSDRGLGTDTQYF TGTGCCAGCAGTGACAGGGGGCTTGGCACAGATACGCAGTATTTT
TRBJ2-7 - TRBV11-2 - CASSLVHFRERSYEQYF TGTGCCAGCAGCTTAGTTCATTTCCGGGAACGGTCCTACGAGCAGTACTTC
TRBJ1-1 - TRBV7-3 - CASSLAGAPSNTEAFF TGTGCCAGCAGCTTAGCGGGGGCGCCTTCGAACACTGAAGCTTTCTTT
TRBJ2-3 - TRBV29-1 - CSVEDLDTQYF TGCAGCGTTGAAGATCTAGATACGCAGTATTTT
TRBJ2-1 TRBD2 TRBV5-8 - CASSIGTSGGNEQFF TGTGCCAGCAGCATAGGGACTAGCGGGGGTAATGAGCAGTTCTTC
TRBJ2-6 TRBD1 TRBV19 - CASSPGQGASSGANVLTF TGTGCCAGTAGTCCAGGACAGGGGGCTTCCTCTGGGGCCAACGTCCTGACTTTC
TRBJ2-7 TRBD1 TRBV18 once CASSPPGQGYEQYF TGTGCCAGCTCACCACCGGGACAGGGTTACGAGCAGTACTTC
TRBJ2-3 - TRBV18 - CASSPPSGLSEEREYF TGTGCCAGCTCACCACCGTCGGGCCTCTCGGAGGAAAGGGAGTATTTT
TRBJ1-6 - TRBV6-5 - CASEREGNSPLHF TGTGCCAGCGAGCGGGAGGGGAATTCACCCCTCCACTTT
TRBJ2-2 - TRBV9 once CASSVEWEIRTGELFF TGTGCCAGCAGCGTAGAGTGGGAGATCAGGACCGGGGAGCTGTTTTTT
TRBJ2-5 - TRBV7-9 - CASSRRQGQETQYF TGTGCCAGCAGCCGACGGCAGGGCCAAGAGACCCAGTACTTC
TRBJ2-2 - TRBV19 - CASSMGRITNTGELFF TGTGCCAGTAGTATGGGCAGGATTACAAACACCGGGGAGCTGTTTTTT
TRBJ1-2 TRBD1 TRBV5-1 - CASSSTGFDGYTF TGCGCCAGCAGCTCGACAGGGTTTGATGGCTACACCTTC
TRBJ2-2 TRBD1 TRBV19 - CASSGTGDTGELFF TGTGCCAGTAGCGGGACAGGGGACACCGGGGAGCTGTTTTTT
TRBJ2-1 TRBD2 TRBV5-4 few CASRPGLAGVVGDNGEQFF TGTGCCAGCAGACCGGGACTAGCGGGAGTTGTTGGGGACAATGGTGAGCAGTTCTTC
TRBJ2-3 TRBD2 TRBV11-2 - CASSSSSGSNTDTQYF TGTGCCAGCAGCTCTTCGAGCGGGAGCAATACAGATACGCAGTATTTT